This record covers a single TCR beta chain. The antigen is undetermined. The germline CDR1 and CDR2 sequences are SGHDT and YYEEEE. The CDR3 consists of 13 residues. V dropped 0 bases and J dropped 4 bases, with 2 bases sitting between them. Isolated RNA was reverse transcribed in full, so expressed TCRB transcripts were sequenced. The assay was immunoSEQ multiplex PCR, and TCRdb's table has in-frame clones only and misses some. Of some 270,000 clones in the sample, roughly 14% were seen once. CD4+ naive, central memory, regulatory and stem cell-like memory subsets were isolated by sorting on CD45RO/CCR7/CD25/CD127/CD95/CD27. These data are taken from a study of beta chain features in type 1 diabetes. Study-level points and caveats: Any HLA effect on TCRB rearrangement was left unresolved by small sub-analyses.

The sequence was obtained from a woman aged 40 to 50 in good health. The sequenced sample was naive CD4+ T cells from blood. The rearrangement links TRBV5-6 to TRBJ2-6; D remains unclear. CDR3 nucleotide sequence: TGTGCCAGCAGCTTGGCAGGGGCCAACGTCCTGACTTTC. Translating it yields CASSLAGANVLTF.